A single sample is the source of the 17 T cell receptor beta chains below, sequenced in a study of T cells in Graves' hyperthyroidism and ophthalmopathy. RNA transcripts yielded amplified TCR beta CDR3 regions. HTBI primers were the set used in a first-round RT-PCR of the TCR CDR3. TCRdb re-derived calls from the multiplex PCR reads in MiXCR, one entry per CDR3 protein. This sample has 500,000 to 550,000 distinct CDR3 sequences; 15% to 20% occur once, and the top ten carry around 50%. The sample taken for sequencing was blood. The receptors originated from a man aged 40-50 years with Graves' ophthalmopathy.

The table lists this clonotype with a few counts. CDR3 loop: CASSTPGRLSGANVLTF. CDR3 DNA: TGTGCCAGCAGCACGCCGGGACGGCTCTCTGGGGCCAACGTCCTGACTTTC. The chain is built from TRBV5-4 and TRBJ2-6, with D possibly being TRBD1 or TRBD2 (5 bases each). Deletions cut 4 bases from V and 0 bases from J, with 14 bases between. The CDR3 is 17 residues long. Germline V gives CDR1 SGHNT, CDR2 YYREEE (reference sequence).

This clonotype turned up a few times. The V gene is TRBV2, the J gene TRBJ2-2; 10 nucleotides align to TRBD1. CDR3 length: 15 residues. Germline CDR1 reads SNHLY; CDR2 reads FYNNEI. The V gene end was trimmed by 6 bases and the J gene end by 8 bases; junction bases not matched to a gene: 9. This CDR3 reads CASRRTGGTRGELFF. CDR3 bases: TGTGCCAGCAGGAGGACAGGGGGTACGAGGGGGGAGCTGTTTTTT.

This clonotype has ten or more counts. This chain joins TRBV3-1 and TRBJ2-5, with D maybe TRBD1 (5 bases). The V end lost 8 bases, the J end lost 0 bases, and 7 bases lay between the germline ends. The CDR3 spans 12 residues. The V gene's germline CDR1 is LGHDT and CDR2 YNNKEL (reference sequence). CDR3 protein: CASRQNQETQYF. The CDR3 nucleotides read TGTGCCAGCCGACAGAACCAAGAGACCCAGTACTTC.

Note on this clonotype: A single base separates this from a much larger clone, so it may be a read error. The rearrangement uses TRBV14 and TRBJ1-2; D might be TRBD1 (5 bases). The V gene's germline CDR1 is SGHDN and CDR2 FVKESK. CDR3 length: 14 amino acids. Here the CDR3 reads CASNQGFREYGYTF. The DNA for the CDR3 is TGTGCCAGCAACCAAGGTTTCAGGGAGTATGGCTACACCTTC. The variable domain in full, with the rest retrieved from reference TRBV14 and TRBJ1-2, is EAGVTQFPSHSVIEKGQTVTLRCDPISGHDNLYWYRRVMGKEIKFLLHFVKESKQDESGMPNNRFLAERTGGTYSTLKVQPAELEDSGVYFCASNQGFREYGYTFGSGTRLTVV.

At least ten counts were recorded for this clonotype. The V and J genes are TRBV12-3 or TRBV12-4 and TRBJ1-4, with D possibly matching TRBD1 (5 bases). Trimming shortened V by 6 bases and J by 3 bases, and 14 bases separated the two germline ends. This CDR3 spans 15 amino acids. The CDR3 reads CASSLRGLANEKLFF. The CDR3 DNA sequence: TGTGCCAGCAGCCTACGGGGACTAGCTAATGAAAAACTGTTTTTT.

This clonotype was picked up a small number of times. This rearrangement joins TRBV29-1 to TRBJ1-5; D perhaps matches TRBD1 (5 bases). Deletions cut 6 bases from V and 1 base from J, with 25 bases between. The germline gives CDR1 SQVTM, CDR2 ANQGSEA. The CDR3 sequence is 18 residues long. The DNA for the CDR3 is TGCAGCGTCACCATCGGGGGGAGATTGGGTAAAAGCAATCAGCCCCAGCATTTT. Translation gives CSVTIGGRLGKSNQPQHF.

This clonotype was seen many times. This chain joins TRBV7-2 and TRBJ2-3, with TRBD2 matching over 10 bases. J gave up 7 bases and V 3 bases, and 4 bases lay outside the gene matches. CDR1 is SGHTA and CDR2 is FQGNSA in the germline V gene. The CDR3 is 14 residues long. CDR3 DNA sequence: TGTGCCAGCAGCTTGGATAGCGGGAGGAATACGCAGTATTTT. Translated: CASSLDSGRNTQYF. The whole variable domain, remainder taken from reference TRBV7-2 and TRBJ2-3, is GAGVSQSPSNKVTEKGKDVELRCDPISGHTALYWYRQSLGQGLEFLIYFQGNSAPDKSGLPSDRFSAERTGGSVSTLTIQRTQQEDSAVYLCASSLDSGRNTQYFGPGTRLTVL.

The chain joins TRBV6-1 to TRBJ1-6; TRBD1 might be the D (5 bases). V was clipped by 4 bases and J by 5 bases, with 12 bases between them. Germline lookup yields CDR1 MNHNS and CDR2 SASEGT. The CDR3 sequence is 15 residues long. DNA of the CDR3: TGTGCCAGCAGTGCACTGACAGTGAATAATTCACCCCTCCACTTT. It yields the protein CASSALTVNNSPLHF.

The chain is built from TRBV5-1 and TRBJ2-5, with D perhaps assigned TRBD1 or TRBD2 (5 bases each). Trimming pared 3 bases from V and 5 bases from J, leaving 17 bases between. This CDR3 comprises 15 residues. Germline V gene data show CDR1 as SGHRS and CDR2 as YFSETQ. The CDR3 DNA sequence: TGCGCCAGCAGCTCGGACGGGGCTAACTGGGAGACCCAGTACTTC. Translating gives CASSSDGANWETQYF.

The J gene is TRBJ2-5, the V gene TRBV5-4; D remains ambiguous. Trimming pared 0 bases from V and 1 base from J, leaving 7 bases between. Germline CDR1 reads SGHNT; CDR2 reads YYREEE (reference sequence). The CDR3 covers 14 residues. CDR3: CASSLGNFQETQYF. The CDR3 bases are TGTGCCAGCAGCTTGGGAAATTTCCAAGAGACCCAGTACTTC.

J is TRBJ2-1 and V is TRBV10-3; 12 bases align to TRBD2. The junction had 7 bases not matched to a gene; V was cut back by 6 bases and J by 7 bases. The CDR3 totals 15 residues. Germline CDR1 ENHRY, CDR2 SYGVKD. The CDR3 protein is CAISQTSGRVNEQFF. The CDR3 DNA follows: TGTGCCATCAGCCAGACTAGCGGGAGAGTTAATGAGCAGTTCTTC.

The chain links TRBV13 to TRBJ2-2, with 10 nucleotides matching TRBD1. The CDR3 covers 15 residues. V was pared by 6 bases and J by 6 bases, with 7 bases of the junction left unmatched. Germline CDR1 and CDR2: PRHDT and FYEKMQ (reference sequence). CDR3 sequence (DNA): TGTGCCAGCAGTTCCGGGACAGGGGCCTCCGGGGAGCTGTTTTTT. Translated: CASSSGTGASGELFF. Filled out from reference TRBV13 and TRBJ2-2, the complete variable domain reads AAGVIQSPRHLIKEKRETATLKCYPIPRHDTVYWYQQGPGQDPQFLISFYEKMQSDKGSIPDRFSAQQFSDYHSELNMSSLELGDSALYFCASSSGTGASGELFFGEGSRLTVL.

At least ten counts were recorded for this clonotype. The rearrangement joins TRBV2 to TRBJ2-3, with D uncertain. The CDR3 length is 14 residues. Trimming cost V 1 base and J 3 bases, with 8 bases left between them. Germline values: CDR1 SNHLY, CDR2 FYNNEI. The CDR3 is CASSEDGVTDTQYF. The DNA of the CDR3 is TGTGCCAGCAGTGAAGATGGAGTTACAGATACGCAGTATTTT.

Concerning this clonotype: Germline and junction disagree at one end, which may indicate a read error. The genes are TRBV6-6 and TRBJ2-7; D ambiguous. This CDR3 is built from 14 residues. Germline assignment: CDR1 MNHNY and CDR2 SVGAGI (reference sequence). The CDR3 region is CASRYSAYSYEQYF. CDR3 coding DNA: TGTGCCAGCAGGTACTCCGCATACTCCTACGAGCAGTACTTC.

The chain is built from TRBV7-2 and TRBJ1-6, with TRBD1 as a possible D gene (6 bases). Trimming cost V 3 bases and J 7 bases, with 16 bases left between them. The germline V gene encodes CDR1 SGHTA and CDR2 FQGNSA. The CDR3 length is 16 residues. Written as DNA, the CDR3 is TGTGCCAGCAGCTTCCTAGGGGGGAGGATCAATTCACCCCTCCACTTT. It encodes CASSFLGGRINSPLHF.

In its sample, this clonotype was seen a few times. The V gene is TRBV27, the J gene TRBJ2-5, with D unclear. V gave up 4 bases and J gave up 7 bases, with 13 bases separating them. The germline V gene encodes CDR1 MNHEY and CDR2 SMNVEV (reference sequence). The CDR3 sequence is 13 residues long. The CDR3 nucleotides are TGTGCCAGCAGTTCGGAGCCCGAGAGGACCCAGTACTTC. It is translated as CASSSEPERTQYF.

The rearrangement joins TRBV24-1 to TRBJ2-3, with a tentative D call TRBD2 (7 bases). This CDR3 spans 15 amino acids. The V end was cut by 1 base, the J end by 5 bases, with 12 bases between. CDR1 and CDR2 (germline): KGHDR, SFDVKD. The CDR3 protein is CATSDLQGGRDTQYF. The DNA of the CDR3 is TGTGCCACCAGTGATTTACAGGGAGGGAGAGATACGCAGTATTTT.